The present entry profiles one TCR beta chain with its context. Trimming stripped 4 bases from V and 2 bases from J, with 14 bases between. Germline CDR1 LNHDA, CDR2 SQIVND (reference sequence). The length of the CDR3 is 15 residues. These data come from a study of T cell changes during pregnancy in multiple sclerosis. Method: immunoSEQ multiplex PCR; TCRdb's copy keeps in-frame clones and lacks some. The sample lists about 58,000 clones, around 90% occurring once. This sequence joins TRBV19 and TRBJ1-2; maybe TRBD1 (5 bases). This TCR was recovered from a female donor in good health, enrolled as a control in a pregnancy study. Sequenced here: CD4+ T cells from peripheral blood mononuclear cells, sampled after pregnancy. CDR3 sequence: CASSRQWGSNYGYTF. CDR3 coding DNA: TGTGCCAGTAGTAGGCAGTGGGGCTCGAACTATGGCTACACCTTC.